These 21 T cell receptor beta chains originate from one sample sequenced in a study of cytomegalovirus exposure and HLA in healthy donors. With 60 Vbeta and 13 Jbeta primers, the PCR was carried out. Only in-frame clones appear in the TCRdb table, and some are missing; sequencing was by immunoSEQ multiplex PCR. The profile covers more than 110,000 clones, with 80% appearing a single time and over 6.5% taken by the ten largest. The sequenced material came from PBMCs. These receptors originate from a man in his forties in good health and CMV-seropositive.

The chain employs TRBV5-1 and TRBJ2-3, with 7 bases matching TRBD2. V lost 3 bases, J lost 3 bases, and 7 bases stayed unmatched. The CDR3 is made up of 15 amino acids. CDR1 and CDR2 (germline): SGHRS, YFSETQ. The DNA for the CDR3 is TGCGCCAGCAGCTACCGAGCGGGGCTGACAGATACGCAGTATTTT. Protein product: CASSYRAGLTDTQYF.

CDR3 in DNA: TGTGCCAGTAGTATAGGACAGGGGCTAGGCACAGATACGCAGTATTTT. It is translated as CASSIGQGLGTDTQYF. The rearrangement links TRBV19 to TRBJ2-3; 8 bases fit TRBD1. V lost 1 base and J lost 1; bases outside the gene matches: 4. The CDR3 spans 16 residues. CDR1 and CDR2 from the germline V gene are LNHDA and SQIVND (reference sequence).

CDR3 residues: CASSFRDRDGYTF. As DNA, the CDR3 is TGTGCCAGCAGTTTCCGGGACAGGGATGGCTACACCTTC. The J gene is TRBJ1-2, the V gene TRBV27, with 9 positions matching TRBD1. Losses at the gene ends were 3 bases for V and 6 bases for J; bases not matched to a gene: 2. Looked up from germline, CDR1 is MNHEY and CDR2 is SMNVEV (reference sequence). The CDR3 is 13 amino acids.

The rearrangement joins TRBV27 to TRBJ2-5, with D possibly matching TRBD2 (5 bases). Trimming took off 5 bases at V and 4 bases at J, with 14 bases between the two ends. The germline CDR1 and CDR2 sequences are MNHEY and SMNVEV (reference sequence). There are 14 residues in the CDR3. The CDR3 DNA reads TGTGCCAGCAGTGCCTCGGTGGGGAGAGAGACCCAGTACTTC. Translation: CASSASVGRETQYF.

The chain employs TRBV21-1 and TRBJ2-5; TRBD1, the D gene given by the table, was not confirmed from the DNA. TRBV21-1 is deemed a pseudogene. This CDR3 comprises 15 residues. CDR3 bases: TGTGCCAGCAGCGTAGGGACAAGGGGTCAAGAGACCCAGTACTTC. Residues: CASSVGTRGQETQYF.

The J gene is TRBJ2-7, the V gene TRBV28; 8 nucleotides line up with TRBD1. The CDR3 covers 14 residues. CDR1 is MDHEN and CDR2 is SYDVKM in the germline V gene. The V gene end was trimmed by 3 bases and the J gene end by 2 bases; junction bases not matched to a gene: 3. The DNA of the CDR3 is TGTGCCAGCAGTTTGGACAGGGTACCCTACGAGCAGTACTTC. Its translation: CASSLDRVPYEQYF.

The chain employs TRBV29-1 and TRBJ1-1; 8 nucleotides agree with TRBD1. Germline loops: CDR1 SQVTM, CDR2 ANQGSEA. With 8 bases clipped from V and 8 bases from J, the junction kept 7 bases outside the gene matches. There are 11 residues in the CDR3. The CDR3 nucleotides are TGCAGCTGTGGACAGGGCGGAGAAGCTTTCTTT. It translates to CSCGQGGEAFF.

The chain links TRBV19 to TRBJ2-7; possible D gene TRBD1, 7 bases. The CDR3 covers 16 residues. Germline V gene sequence: CDR1 LNHDA, CDR2 SQIVND (reference sequence). Trimming left V 4 bases short and J 0 bases short, with 16 bases between. CDR3 protein: CASSTRTGGFSYEQYF. CDR3 nucleotide sequence: TGTGCCAGTAGTACCCGGACAGGAGGGTTCTCCTACGAGCAGTACTTC. The variable domain in full, completed from reference TRBV19 and TRBJ2-7, reads DGGITQSPKYLFRKEGQNVTLSCEQNLNHDAMYWYRQDPGQGLRLIYYSQIVNDFQKGDIAEGYSVSREKKESFPLTVTSAQKNPTAFYLCASSTRTGGFSYEQYFGPGTRLTVT.

V is TRBV4-3 and J is TRBJ1-1, with 8 bases matching TRBD1. Germline V gives CDR1 LGHNA, CDR2 YSLEER. After removal of 1 base from V and 7 bases from J, the junction contained 8 bases not matched to a gene. The CDR3 is 15 amino acids. CDR3 bases: TGCGCCAGCAGCCAAGCGCAAAGGACAGGGAGTGAAGCTTTCTTT. Translated: CASSQAQRTGSEAFF.

Notes on this clone: At one end the junction does not follow the germline gene, possibly because of a read error. The sample contains more than one DNA sequence encoding this CDR3. This chain uses TRBV4-1 with TRBJ2-1; D might be TRBD2 (5 bases). The CDR3 contains 14 residues. CDR1 is MGHRA, CDR2 YSYEKL, per germline. CDR3: CASSPSIRYNEQFF. The DNA of the CDR3 is TGCGCCAGCAGCCCTAGCATACGGTACAATGAGCAATTCTTC.

J is TRBJ2-7 and V is TRBV11-2; the D is unclear. The CDR3 extends over 13 amino acids. Germline-derived CDR1 and CDR2 are SGHAT and FQNNGV. V lost 2 bases and J 1 base, leaving 6 bases between the germline ends. In nucleotides, the CDR3 is TGTGCCAGCAGCTTACCAGGTTCCTACGAGCAGTACTTC. It codes for CASSLPGSYEQYF.

The table lists this clone with a count of one. The V gene is TRBV29-1, the J gene TRBJ1-1, with D unresolved. Germline V gene sequence: CDR1 SQVTM, CDR2 ANQGSEA. The CDR3 is made up of 11 amino acids. Trimming left V 2 bases short and J 1 base short, with 2 bases between. The CDR3 sequence is CSVEQNTEAFF. CDR3 bases: TGCAGCGTTGAACAGAACACTGAAGCTTTCTTT.

The J gene is TRBJ1-4, the V gene TRBV5-8, with 9 bases aligning to TRBD1. Germline loops: CDR1 SGHTS, CDR2 YDEGEE. The CDR3 spans 12 residues. Unmatched junction bases numbered 6, after V lost 2 bases and J lost 16 bases. The CDR3 protein is CASSLGTGNKFF. Here the CDR3 DNA reads TGTGCCAGCAGCTTAGGGACAGGGAATAAGTTTTTT.

The chain uses TRBV27 and TRBJ2-3; possible D gene TRBD2, 5 bases. Per germline, CDR1 MNHEY and CDR2 SMNVEV (reference sequence). V gave up 2 bases and J gave up 0 bases, with 12 bases separating them. The CDR3 totals 16 residues. CDR3 amino acids: CASSLQPGSSTDTQYF. As DNA, the CDR3 is TGTGCCAGCAGTTTACAGCCGGGATCTAGCACAGATACGCAGTATTTT.

This clone showed up just a few times. This chain links TRBV7-2 with TRBJ1-1; 7 bases line up with TRBD1. Germline V gives CDR1 SGHTA, CDR2 FQGNSA. This CDR3 is built from 15 residues. After removal of 2 bases from V and 0 bases from J, the junction contained 3 bases not matched to a gene. In nucleotides, the CDR3 is TGTGCCAGCAGCTTAATGGGACAGTTGAACACTGAAGCTTTCTTT. It encodes CASSLMGQLNTEAFF.

V is TRBV7-8 and J is TRBJ2-1, with D tentatively TRBD2 (6 bases). The CDR3 sequence is 17 residues long. V was shortened by 5 bases and J by 4 bases, with 21 bases between the two germline ends. Per the germline V gene, CDR1 is SGHVS and CDR2 is FQNEAQ. The CDR3 reads CASSPPVSGVQYNEQFF. CDR3 DNA sequence: TGTGCCAGCAGCCCCCCCGTGTCGGGGGTGCAATACAATGAGCAGTTCTTC.

The J gene is TRBJ2-3, the V gene TRBV9, with TRBD1 matching over 7 bases. Germline values: CDR1 SGDLS, CDR2 YYNGEE. J was trimmed by 3 bases and V by 3 bases; bases with no gene match: 4. The CDR3 length is 14 residues. CDR3 nucleotides: TGTGCCAGCAGCGCACAGGGGTTAACAGATACGCAGTATTTT. Amino acids: CASSAQGLTDTQYF.

The genes are TRBV20-1 and TRBJ2-5, with 9 bases matching TRBD1. CDR3 length: 11 residues. V lost 5 bases, J lost 5 bases, and 0 bases stayed unmatched. CDR1 is DFQATT and CDR2 is SNEGSKA in the germline V gene (reference sequence). The CDR3 is CSAGTGETQYF. CDR3 nucleotide sequence: TGCAGTGCTGGGACAGGGGAGACCCAGTACTTC.

CDR3 DNA sequence: TGTGCCAGCAGCCCGTTTTTGGGGCGGGGGAACACAGATACGCAGTATTTT. Its translation is CASSPFLGRGNTDTQYF. The V and J genes are TRBV7-9 and TRBJ2-3; TRBD2 aligns across 7 bases. Germline values: CDR1 SEHNR, CDR2 FQNEAQ (reference sequence). CDR3 length: 17 amino acids. With V trimmed by 5 bases and J by 2 bases, 13 bases remained unmatched.

The chain joins TRBV11-2 to TRBJ2-7, with 12 bases that match TRBD1. The CDR3 has 15 amino acids. Germline V lookup: CDR1 SGHAT, CDR2 FQNNGV. V lost 4 bases to trimming and J lost 6 bases; unmatched junction nucleotides: 7. The DNA for the CDR3 is TGTGCCAGCAGCTCCTCCCGGGACAGGGGGCGCGAGCAGTACTTC. It encodes CASSSSRDRGREQYF.

This chain joins TRBV25-1 and TRBJ1-2, with 8 bases that match TRBD1. Germline V CDR1 and CDR2: MGHDK, SYGVNS. The CDR3 contains 14 residues. Trimming removed 4 bases from V and 3 bases from J; junction bases left unmatched: 4. CDR3 sequence reads: CASSVGQGHYGYTF. The CDR3, as DNA: TGTGCCAGCAGTGTCGGACAGGGTCACTATGGCTACACCTTC.